This T cell receptor (beta chain) was sequenced during a study of cytomegalovirus exposure and HLA in healthy donors (dated by TCRdb to the late 2010s). In the study overall: An earlier analysis of roughly 500 of the donors reported 276 Gb of sequence data and 117 million unique TCR beta sequences obtained from about 179 million T cells. About 280 gigabases of sequencing data and 80 million or so unique TCR sequences were included in an early release covering roughly 600 HLA-typed donors. Of the 300 to 450 genotyped donors, 70% to 90% were placed in the genetic ancestry cluster associated with self-reported Caucasian donors. The study aimed to test whether signatures of past pathogen exposure could be identified by cataloging public T cell receptors. Using immunosequencing, the study profiled T cell repertoires from 640 or so subjects and related those repertoires to cytomegalovirus serostatus. A separate validation cohort of 100 to 150 different subjects was used in addition to the approximately 700-subject first cohort. To predict cytomegalovirus infection status, the study combined high-throughput TCR immunosequencing, statistical association of individual TCRs with disease status, and machine learning. A later analysis re-analyzed previously published TCR beta repertoires from 500 to 700 donors and added high-resolution HLA genotyping to study TCR occurrence patterns. The later analysis used no new phenotypic data to find candidate immune exposures, relying instead on TCR beta sequences and their occurrence across donors. An earlier analysis of a few hundred of the donors applied high-throughput TCR beta sequencing to assess whether each TCR beta V gene segment acted as functional or pseudogenic. Donor age, sex, ethnicity and CMV serostatus were compiled together with the repertoire data. In a later genetic analysis, genome-wide SNP genotypes for about 55% of the 666 donors were used, and that subset was treated as a discovery cohort. Every discovery cohort repertoire had been produced on one sequencing platform. HLA typing covered class I and class II loci at four-digit resolution. Typing coverage differed by locus: A, B, C, DRB1 and DQB1 were typed in roughly 620-630 donors, DQA1 in 500 to 550, DPA1 in over 600, and DPB1 in just under 480. Several DR-DQ haplotypes were treated as single units for association and clustering because of strong linkage in the cohort. Among around 400 genotyped donors of the cohort, an average of approximately 220,000 unique TCR beta nucleotide sequences was sequenced per donor, of which about 18% were non-productive.

Library generation was performed with the immunoSEQ multiplex PCR assay. For the multiplex PCR, a mixture combining 60 forward primers for TCR Vbeta segments and 13 reverse primers for TCR Jbeta segments was used. Amplification of the CDR3 region of rearranged TCR beta genes was performed with a multiplex PCR assay on genomic DNA. On the Illumina HiSeq System, the amplified TCR beta libraries were sequenced as 87-base-pair reads. The study's processing was this. Across the 700 or so repertoires, a later analysis counted roughly 77 million unique TCR beta chains, around 11 million of which were shared by at least two donors. Raw reads were error-corrected and collapsed into unique sequences with a nearest-neighbor algorithm that merged closely related sequences to remove PCR and sequencing errors. To assign V, D and J gene segments, CDR3 sequences were aligned to IMGT reference sequences. For a sequence to be retained, a match of at least six nucleotides to both a V gene segment and a J gene segment was required. A rearrangement was called productive if the CDR3 had no stop codons and remained in frame with V and J, and every other rearrangement was called non-productive. CDR3 was defined according to IMGT convention as the region running from the second conserved V-encoded cysteine to the conserved J-encoded phenylalanine. The earlier analysis of more than 450 of the donors excluded sequences that lacked an unambiguous match to a single V gene segment. In an earlier analysis of 587 of the donors, a V segment was called functional when productive rearrangements were above 56.7%, and segregating when the standard deviation between donors exceeded 5%. A statistical classification framework was developed to diagnose cytomegalovirus status using the catalog of TCR beta chain sequences. In a later analysis, TCR nucleotide sequences were compared against IMGT/GENE-DB human TR gene sequences so that V and J genes could be assigned. Using the TCRdist pipeline, a later analysis assigned CDR3 sequences along with most-parsimonious VDJ recombination scenarios. A later analysis defined each TCR beta chain by its CDR3 amino acid sequence plus V-gene family, and excluded reads lacking a unique V-gene family. A later analysis removed 592 highly shared, low-generation-probability nucleotide sequences to deal with suspected cross-contamination and a sequencing artifact. For each public chain, a later analysis derived a clonal expansion index from normalized ranks of inferred template counts within each repertoire. A later analysis computed generation probabilities with a VDJ recombination model fitted to out-of-frame rearrangements, and checked the results against IGoR. In a later analysis, TCR-TCR, TCR-HLA and TCR-CMV co-occurrence was scored with hypergeometric tests, and a repertoire-size bias correction was applied to TCR pairs. In a later analysis, false discovery rates were estimated by permuting HLA or CMV assignments 20 times. In a later analysis, co-occurring TCRs were grouped using DBSCAN, with TCRdist sequence similarity added in when clustering inside HLA-allele-positive subsets. Repertoires with fewer than 30,000 or more than 120,000 public chains, plus five repertoires with anomalous nucleotide sharing, were excluded from co-occurrence clustering. Imported from immuneACCESS, the table was reduced by TCRdb to in-frame sequences with V and J called. These copies leave out some clones; in studies compared against another copy, an unresolved V gene accounts for under half, and the cause of the remainder is not known. That table supplies the V and J calls and clone size; D and trimming were determined from the DNA. The sample table lists fewer than 100,000 clones, 80% of them with a count of one. The ten top clones hold over 0.95% of the sample.

Trimming at the junction amounts to 4 bases on V and 2 bases on J, and the germline ends lie 9 bases apart. The CDR1 and CDR2 encoded by the germline V gene are SGHRS and YFSETQ. The CDR3 goes from the cysteine to the phenylalanine over 13 residues. Just the 39-base CDR3 DNA is kept, in frame starting at base 1. Summary of the overall study and its limitations: Compared with equally common non-associated chains, HLA-associated TCR beta chains in a later analysis were more clonally expanded and had lower generation probabilities. The earlier analysis of about 600 of the donors excluded roughly 16 rarely observed V segments, including chromosome 9 orphons, because counts were too low. Because the 87-base-pair reads could not distinguish some IMGT-functional V segments, including TRBV6-2 and TRBV6-3, those segments were excluded. An association between a missense DCLRE1C variant and V-gene and J-gene trimming of TCR beta chains was found in a later genetic analysis and replicated in an independent cohort. The study listed 150 to 200 TCR beta chains as associated with cytomegalovirus. A later analysis found that TCR association rates varied across HLA loci, with DRB1 alleles showing the most associated TCRs and HLA-C alleles the fewest. Specific HLA alleles were associated with 18,000 or so TCR beta sequences at a false discovery rate of 0.05 in a later analysis. The sequencing pipeline was judged likely to have produced a cluster of highly shared sequence variants as a technical artifact. Linkage disequilibrium might explain the correlated functional status among segregating V segments, but an unknown experimental factor could not be ruled out. The authors suggested that the approach could potentially be extended to other disease states and immunological phenotypes. A further reported finding was that TCR beta sequences accurately predicted the HLA-A and HLA-B alleles for most subjects in the first cohort. Cytomegalovirus status was reported to be diagnosed by the classifier with high specificity and sensitivity in both the original and validation cohorts. In this cohort, only TCR beta chains were sequenced, and detectable features were limited by the absence of alpha or paired-chain data. A later analysis found that most CMV-associated TCR beta chains appeared HLA-restricted, with HLA associations seemingly driven largely by CMV exposure. In vitro tests confirmed that a few of the cytomegalovirus-associated TCR beta chains recognize cytomegalovirus antigens. When HLA alleles, especially DR and DQ, strongly co-occurred, TCR associations were difficult to assign to individual alleles. Immune exposure information for the cohort was limited to CMV serostatus. In a later analysis, several top co-occurrence clusters were reported to appear linked to parvovirus B19, influenza, CMV and Epstein-Barr virus. Roughly uniform sequencing depth across donors was assumed in presence/absence analyses, although this assumption may not hold. A later genetic analysis reported fewer N-insertions in productive TCRs among donors in an Asian-associated ancestry cluster than the roughly 640-donor mean. HLA typing was unavailable for some donors at each locus, so association tests used only the typed subset. Most TCR sequences were seen in very few donors, while some public TCRs were found in many individuals. In an earlier analysis of fewer than 750 of the donors, most TCR beta V segments were observed in productive rearrangements about 87% or about 30% of the time, broadly matching IMGT annotations.

Regarding this clone: Its cognate antigen has yet to be identified. Base qualities are not at hand, and no much larger clone is one base apart.

The cohort comprised hundreds of healthy bone marrow donors. At the time of sampling, all cohort members were nominally healthy, though unrecorded immune exposures were likely present. The donor was CMV seronegative and was included in the group of around 320 seronegative cohort members. A peripheral blood sample was collected from each donor, and TCR beta sequencing was performed on peripheral blood mononuclear cells. Genomic DNA extraction from the blood cell samples was performed with the Qiagen DNeasy Blood Extraction Kit. The source is a male donor in good health and CMV-seronegative. This chain joins TRBV5-1 to TRBJ2-5; a confident D gene designation cannot be given. The sample comprised PBMCs. In nucleotide form, the sequence is TGCGCCAGCAGCATTACAGCTCAAGAGACCCAGTACTTC. This sequence encodes CASSITAQETQYF.